Reported below is one T cell receptor beta chain. Its target is not known. A junction end diverges from the germline sequence, so it may reflect a read error. The germline V gene has CDR1 SSHAT and CDR2 FNYEAQ (reference sequence). This CDR3 region has 15 residues. PCR employed 60 Vbeta and 13 Jbeta primers. Libraries were prepared by immunoSEQ multiplex PCR; TCRdb keeps only in-frame clonotypes and omits some of them. Here the sample spans more than 110,000 clones, around 72% being singletons. The data are from a study of cytomegalovirus exposure and HLA in healthy donors. Study-wide findings and caveats: In a later analysis, an Asian-associated ancestry cluster reportedly showed fewer N-insertions than the 666-donor mean.

The TCR was taken from a woman in her forties in good health and CMV-seronegative. The J gene is TRBJ2-1, the V gene TRBV7-7; weak D call: TRBD1 (5 bases). Sample: PBMCs. CDR3 nucleotides: TGTGCTAGCAGCCCTGACAGCTTTAACTACAATGAGCAGTTCTTC. It codes for CASSPDSFNYNEQFF.